This T cell receptor beta chain was identified in a study of blood T cell repertoires in COVID-19. Study overall: Acute-phase and convalescent COVID-19 samples originated in the United States, Italy and Spain. The analysed material was cDNA or gDNA that came from T cells, B-cell-depleted T cells, or PBMCs.

Original processing methods: Cell counts per sample came from amplifying reference gene primers. Profiled with immunoSEQ multiplex PCR; TCRdb holds only in-frame clones, not every one. V, J and clone size reflect that table, while D and trimming were determined from the DNA. The sample lists about 330,000 clones, 70% to 90% occurring once. Sequenced: peripheral blood. This TCR came from a man between 18 and 35 years old who had recovered from COVID-19.

CDR3 coding DNA: TGTGCCAGCTCACCCAGGGGGAGGGGCTACACCTTC. The encoded protein is CASSPRGRGYTF. This chain joins TRBV18 and TRBJ1-2; the match to TRBD1 covers 7 bases. The CDR3 extends over 12 amino acids. The trim removed 3 bases at V and 8 bases at J, leaving 3 bases unmatched. The germline V gene has CDR1 KGHSH and CDR2 LQKENI.